Included here is one T cell receptor beta chain sequence, with context. Those who participated ranged in age from roughly 18 to 100 years and resided in 20 to 25 US areas. Cohort placement rested on clinical history that participants reported themselves. Before being deemed recovered, Cohort 3 donors had two negative PCRs, clearance, or symptom resolution. The entry originates in a study of blood T cell repertoires in COVID-19. Overall study context: The analysed material was cDNA or gDNA that came from T cells, B-cell-depleted T cells, or PBMCs.

This table comes from immunoSEQ multiplex PCR, and its TCRdb copy is limited to in-frame clones, with some not included. The table lists a few hundred thousand clones, approximately 86% of them singletons. The germline gives CDR1 MGHRA, CDR2 YSYEKL. Trimming took off 4 bases at V and 6 bases at J, with 27 bases between the two ends. The CDR3 loop spans 18 amino acids. The gene calls are TRBV4-1 and TRBJ1-2, with D possibly matching TRBD1 (6 bases). This TCR was recovered from a woman in her forties or fifties who had recovered from COVID-19. Sequencing was performed on PBMCs or T cells enriched from blood (not recorded which). DNA of the CDR3: TGCGCCAGCAGCCCTCAGCTCCGGATGGTCAGGGGAGTGGATGGCTACACCTTC. It encodes CASSPQLRMVRGVDGYTF.